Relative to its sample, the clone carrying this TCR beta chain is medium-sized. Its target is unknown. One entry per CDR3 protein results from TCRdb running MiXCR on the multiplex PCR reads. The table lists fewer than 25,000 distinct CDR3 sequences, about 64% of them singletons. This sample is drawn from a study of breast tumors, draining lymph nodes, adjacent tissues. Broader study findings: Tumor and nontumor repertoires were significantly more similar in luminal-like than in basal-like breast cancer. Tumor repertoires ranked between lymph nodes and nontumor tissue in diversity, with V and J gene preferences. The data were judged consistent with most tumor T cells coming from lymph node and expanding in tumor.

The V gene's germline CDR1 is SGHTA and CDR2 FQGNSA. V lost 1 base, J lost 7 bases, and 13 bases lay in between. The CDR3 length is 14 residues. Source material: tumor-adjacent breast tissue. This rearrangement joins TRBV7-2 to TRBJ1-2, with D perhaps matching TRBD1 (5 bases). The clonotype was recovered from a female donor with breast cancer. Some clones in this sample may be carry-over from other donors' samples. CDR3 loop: CASSLDSSRGGYTF. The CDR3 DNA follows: TGTGCCAGCAGCTTAGACAGCTCTAGGGGTGGCTACACCTTC.